The 28 T cell receptor beta chains below all came from one sample that was sequenced in a study of blood T cell repertoires in COVID-19. TCRdb's table, derived via immunoSEQ multiplex PCR, lists solely in-frame clones and lacks some. Of about 50,000 clones listed, nearly 90% are singletons. The sample comprised peripheral blood. The receptors derive from a woman aged 60-75 years with COVID-19, enrolled during active disease.

The chain is built from TRBV10-3 and TRBJ2-7, with a weak D call TRBD1 (5 bases). CDR1 and CDR2 (germline): ENHRY, SYGVKD. The CDR3 sequence is 15 residues long. V lost 1 base, J lost 1 base, and 11 bases lay in between. The DNA for the CDR3 is TGTGCCATCAGTGAGTTAGCAGGGAATTCCTACGAGCAGTACTTC. Translation: CAISELAGNSYEQYF.

This clone was counted once. The chain links TRBV6-2 or TRBV6-3 to TRBJ1-5, with D perhaps matching TRBD1 (6 bases). V dropped 2 bases and J dropped 3 bases, with 14 bases sitting between them. The CDR3 contains 16 residues. The germline V gene encodes CDR1 MNHEY and CDR2 SVGEGT. The CDR3 here is CASSYDRTATNQPQHF. The CDR3 nucleotides are TGTGCCAGCAGTTACGACCGGACAGCAACCAATCAGCCCCAGCATTTT.

The CDR3 here is CASSDWWSGTTTDTQYF. CDR3 DNA: TGTGCCAGCAGCGATTGGTGGAGCGGGACAACCACAGATACGCAGTATTTT. V usage is TRBV11-2 and J usage is TRBJ2-3; maybe TRBD2 (7 bases). Per germline, CDR1 SGHAT and CDR2 FQNNGV. The CDR3 runs 17 residues. Trimming took 5 bases from V and 2 from J, leaving 20 bases between them.

The V and J genes are TRBV6-5 and TRBJ1-2; D is possibly TRBD1 (5 bases). CDR1 and CDR2 from the germline V gene are MNHEY and SVGAGI. The CDR3 runs to 15 residues. Trimming took 5 bases from V and 1 from J, leaving 14 bases between them. The CDR3 coding sequence is TGTGCCAGCAGTCCCCTTACAGGAATTAACTATGGCTACACCTTC. Amino acid sequence: CASSPLTGINYGYTF.

The gene calls are TRBV9 and TRBJ2-7; 11 bases map to TRBD2. J lost 9 bases, V lost 3 bases, and 11 bases had no gene match. The CDR3 runs to 15 residues. Germline V lookup: CDR1 SGDLS, CDR2 YYNGEE. The CDR3, as DNA: TGTGCCAGCAGCGCCGGGACTAGCGGAACCTTTGGGCAGTACTTC. Translating it yields CASSAGTSGTFGQYF.

This CDR3 reads CASSLFGSSYEQYF. The CDR3, as DNA: TGTGCCAGCAGTTTATTTGGCAGCTCCTACGAGCAGTACTTC. This chain joins TRBV27 and TRBJ2-7; D is uncertain. The CDR3 spans 14 residues. Germline V lookup: CDR1 MNHEY, CDR2 SMNVEV (reference sequence). V was trimmed by 1 base and J by 0 bases, leaving 7 bases between them.

The chain uses TRBV6-2 or TRBV6-3 and TRBJ2-7; D is uncertain. Germline V lookup: CDR1 MNHEY, CDR2 SVGEGT. Trimming cost V 3 bases and J 0 bases, with 3 bases left between them. CDR3 length: 12 residues. CDR3 sequence: CASSYSSYEQYF. The CDR3 DNA reads as TGTGCCAGCAGTTATAGCTCCTACGAGCAGTACTTC.

The chain combines TRBV12-3 or TRBV12-4 with TRBJ2-7, with D unclear. The CDR3 is 13 amino acids. Between the trimmed V and J ends, which lost 0 bases and 3 bases, there was a span of 6 bases. CDR3 region: CASSLAIDYEQYF. CDR3 nucleotides: TGTGCCAGCAGTTTAGCGATAGACTACGAGCAGTACTTC.

The chain joins TRBV7-2 to TRBJ2-5, with TRBD2 matching 7 bases. V trimming: 6 bases; J trimming: 1 base; junction bases outside the gene matches: 5. This CDR3 has 14 amino acids. Looked up from germline, CDR1 is SGHTA and CDR2 is FQGNSA. CDR3 loop: CASSPWGGQETQYF. The CDR3 bases are TGTGCCAGCAGTCCCTGGGGGGGCCAAGAGACCCAGTACTTC.

CDR3 residues: CASSPTTGRYGYTF. The DNA of the CDR3 is TGTGCCAGCAGCCCTACGACAGGGAGGTATGGCTACACCTTC. V is TRBV11-3 and J is TRBJ1-2; 7 nucleotides align to TRBD1. The V gene's germline CDR1 is SGHNT and CDR2 YENEEA. V lost 5 bases, J lost 5 bases, and 8 bases stayed unmatched. The CDR3 covers 14 residues.

The chain has TRBV28 and TRBJ2-2; TRBD2 aligns across 8 bases. J lost 1 base, V lost 5 bases, and 12 bases had no gene match. From germline, CDR1 is MDHEN and CDR2 SYDVKM. There are 18 residues in the CDR3. The CDR3 spells CASSEPAGTRGNTGELFF. In DNA, the CDR3 is TGTGCCAGCAGTGAGCCCGCCGGGACTAGGGGGAACACCGGGGAGCTGTTTTTT. The full variable domain, completed using reference TRBV28 and TRBJ2-2, is DVKVTQSSRYLVKRTGEKVFLECVQDMDHENMFWYRQDPGLGLRLIYFSYDVKMKEKGDIPEGYSVSREKKERFSLILESASTNQTSMYLCASSEPAGTRGNTGELFFGEGSRLTVL.

This chain's CDR3 is CASSYTTSGSSRYF. CDR3 DNA: TGTGCCAGCAGTTATACTACTAGCGGGAGTTCAAGGTACTTC. This chain connects TRBV28 to TRBJ2-7; 11 bases map to TRBD2. The germline gives CDR1 MDHEN, CDR2 SYDVKM. This CDR3 is built from 14 residues. The ends lost 4 bases at V and 12 bases at J; junction bases unmatched: 11.

The genes are TRBV5-1 and TRBJ2-3, with 11 positions matching TRBD2. There are 17 residues in the CDR3. V lost 5 bases to trimming and J lost 3 bases; unmatched junction nucleotides: 11. Germline V lookup: CDR1 SGHRS, CDR2 YFSETQ. The DNA for the CDR3 is TGCGCCAGCAGTTTAGAGTCTACTAGCGGGGGTACAGATACGCAGTATTTT. Protein sequence: CASSLESTSGGTDTQYF.

Worth noting for this clone: The same CDR3 is also encoded by other DNA sequences in this sample. The rearrangement joins TRBV2 to TRBJ2-6; maybe TRBD1 (5 bases). The germline V gene encodes CDR1 SNHLY and CDR2 FYNNEI. The CDR3 runs 16 residues. The V gene lost 7 bases and the J gene lost 0 bases, with 13 bases spanning the gap. DNA of the CDR3: TGTGCCAGCATTTCGGACAACTTCTCTGGGGCCAACGTCCTGACTTTC. It yields the protein CASISDNFSGANVLTF.

The chain employs TRBV2 and TRBJ1-1; no reliable D call. Per germline, CDR1 SNHLY and CDR2 FYNNEI. The CDR3 covers 14 residues. With 2 bases removed from V and 4 bases from J, the gap between germline ends came to 11 bases. The CDR3 bases are TGTGCCAGCAGTGAAAGGGAGCTACTCACTGAAGCTTTCTTT. This translates into CASSERELLTEAFF.

V and J are TRBV27 and TRBJ2-2; D might be TRBD1 (6 bases). CDR1 and CDR2 from the germline V gene are MNHEY and SMNVEV (reference sequence). V lost 3 bases and J 0 bases, leaving 8 bases between the germline ends. The CDR3 has 15 amino acids. CDR3 region: CASSFRGTNTGELFF. CDR3 sequence (DNA): TGTGCCAGCAGTTTCAGGGGCACGAACACCGGGGAGCTGTTTTTT.

The DNA of the CDR3 is TGTGCTAGTGGGCAAGCGGGGATCAGCACAGATACGCAGTATTTT. Protein product: CASGQAGISTDTQYF. This chain links TRBV12-5 with TRBJ2-3, with 7 bases that match TRBD2. This CDR3 contains 15 residues. The trim removed 6 bases at V and 0 bases at J, leaving 6 bases unmatched. Per germline, CDR1 LGHNT and CDR2 FRNRAP.

This clone was seen just once. The gene calls are TRBV5-6 and TRBJ1-5; 11 nucleotides agree with TRBD1. Germline CDR1 is SGHDT and CDR2 is YYEEEE. The CDR3 runs to 16 residues. The junction had 5 bases not matched to a gene; V was cut back by 4 bases and J by 2 bases. The CDR3 protein is CASSRRDRGGNQPQHF. In DNA form, the CDR3 reads TGTGCCAGCAGCCGCCGGGACAGGGGGGGCAATCAGCCCCAGCATTTT.

The chain combines TRBV3-1 (or the pseudogene TRBV3-2) with TRBJ2-3, with D maybe TRBD1 (6 bases). Germline CDR1 is LGHDT and CDR2 is YNNKEL (reference sequence). The CDR3 runs to 14 residues. Deletions cut 0 bases from V and 8 bases from J, with 12 bases between. As DNA, the CDR3 is TGTGCCAGCAGCCAAGACACCACAGGGTTTACGCAGTATTTT. It translates to CASSQDTTGFTQYF.

The rearrangement links TRBV29-1 to TRBJ1-2, with no clear D. The CDR3 covers 12 residues. V was trimmed by 3 bases and J by 1 base, leaving 6 bases between them. CDR1 is SQVTM and CDR2 is ANQGSEA in the germline V gene. CDR3 sequence: CSVEFSNYGYTF. The CDR3 nucleotides read TGCAGCGTTGAGTTCAGTAACTATGGCTACACCTTC.

The CDR3 here is CASSYSSGTGGVYEQYF. In DNA, the CDR3 is TGTGCCAGCAGTTACTCATCCGGGACAGGGGGAGTCTACGAGCAGTACTTC. The J gene is TRBJ2-7, the V gene TRBV6-2 or TRBV6-3; 11 bases are shared with TRBD1. The CDR3 totals 17 residues. Germline CDR1 MNHEY, CDR2 SVGEGT. The J segment lost 3 bases and the V segment lost 0 bases, leaving 7 bases of the junction unmatched.

The rearrangement joins TRBV29-1 to TRBJ2-7, with TRBD1 matching 7 bases. The V gene end was trimmed by 3 bases and the J gene end by 6 bases; junction bases not matched to a gene: 2. The germline gives CDR1 SQVTM, CDR2 ANQGSEA. CDR3 length: 11 amino acids. The DNA for the CDR3 is TGCAGCGTTGAGACAGGGCTCGAGCAGTACTTC. Protein sequence: CSVETGLEQYF.

J is TRBJ2-6 and V is TRBV7-2; TRBD2 might be the D (5 bases). CDR3 size: 17 residues. Trimming cost V 5 bases and J 0 bases, with 14 bases left between them. Germline CDR1 SGHTA, CDR2 FQGNSA. This chain's CDR3 is CASSPRTFRSGANVLTF. CDR3 DNA: TGTGCCAGCAGCCCCCGGACTTTCCGCTCTGGGGCCAACGTCCTGACTTTC.

In this sample, this clone turned up once. The V and J genes are TRBV27 and TRBJ1-1; D possibly corresponds to TRBD1 (5 bases). This CDR3 has 14 amino acids. Trimming stripped 3 bases from V and 1 base from J, with 9 bases between. Germline V gene lookup returns CDR1 MNHEY and CDR2 SMNVEV (reference sequence). CDR3 sequence reads: CASSFLGQNTEAFF. The CDR3 DNA reads as TGTGCCAGCAGTTTCCTCGGACAGAACACTGAAGCTTTCTTT.

The chain uses TRBV5-1 and TRBJ1-2, with TRBD1 as a possible D gene (6 bases). The CDR3 runs to 14 residues. The V end lost 2 bases, the J end lost 5 bases, and 13 bases lay between the germline ends. Germline values: CDR1 SGHRS, CDR2 YFSETQ. The CDR3 region has the DNA TGCGCCAGCAGCTTAGGACAGCGGAATTATGGCTACACCTTC. Residues: CASSLGQRNYGYTF. Supplemented by reference TRBV5-1 and TRBJ1-2, the full variable domain reads KAGVTQTPRYLIKTRGQQVTLSCSPISGHRSVSWYQQTPGQGLQFLFEYFSETQRNKGNFPGRFSGRQFSNSRSEMNVSTLELGDSALYLCASSLGQRNYGYTFGSGTRLTVV.

The chain employs TRBV10-3 and TRBJ2-7; a possible D gene is TRBD2 (6 bases). In germline, CDR1 is ENHRY, CDR2 SYGVKD. The V and J ends lost 4 bases and 2 bases respectively, with 15 bases between them. The CDR3 covers 15 residues. CDR3 DNA sequence: TGTGCCATCAGTGGGGGGGACTTGATCACCTACGAGCAGTACTTC. Protein: CAISGGDLITYEQYF.

The rearrangement uses TRBV4-3 and TRBJ2-7, with D perhaps TRBD2 (5 bases). This CDR3 has 15 amino acids. The germline V gene encodes CDR1 LGHNA and CDR2 YSLEER. V lost 3 bases, J lost 0 bases, and 12 bases lay in between. The CDR3 reads CASSHYAGSSYEQYF. DNA of the CDR3: TGCGCCAGCAGCCATTACGCGGGTAGCTCCTACGAGCAGTACTTC.

V gene TRBV7-9 combines with J gene TRBJ2-7; D not resolved. The ends were cut back, 5 bases at V and 4 bases at J, with 9 bases in the middle. Germline CDR1 is SEHNR and CDR2 is FQNEAQ (reference sequence). The CDR3 loop spans 12 amino acids. Here the CDR3 DNA reads TGTGCCAGCAGCCCCGTCTTTTACGAGCAGTACTTC. Protein: CASSPVFYEQYF.